This T cell receptor beta chain was retrieved from a study of metastatic and nonmetastatic thyroid tumors. Study-wide context: Repertoires were compared across blood and tumor or nodule tissue from malignant and benign thyroid patients. Study observations and caveats: For both blood and tumor, malignant thyroid tumors reportedly showed significantly higher TCR beta diversity than benign nodules did.

Many counts were recorded for this clone. The antigen is not known. Germline CDR1 reads LNHDA; CDR2 reads SQIVND (reference sequence). Trimming took 6 bases from V and 2 from J; bases not matched to a gene: 2. CDR3 length: 14 residues. Every patient underwent thyroid surgery untreated. In the study's own analysis: The authors used CDR3 differences across clinicopathological groups to build a distant-metastasis classifier for papillary thyroid cancer. TCRdb re-clonotyped the PCR reads via MiXCR. TCRdb's processing, not the authors', yielded these V and J calls. The table has 64,000 or so clones, 15% to 20% seen once.

This TCR came from a male donor with papillary thyroid cancer or a benign thyroid nodule (not recorded which). Some clones in this sample may be carry-over from other donors' samples. The rearrangement uses TRBV19 and TRBJ1-4; 8 bases are a match to TRBD1. Sequenced material: blood. The CDR3 DNA reads TGTGCCAGTAGCCAGGGGGCGACTAATGAAAAACTGTTTTTT. It specifies CASSQGATNEKLFF. The full variable domain, in which reference TRBV19 and TRBJ1-4 provide the parts outside the CDR3, is DGGITQSPKYLFRKEGQNVTLSCEQNLNHDAMYWYRQDPGQGLRLIYYSQIVNDFQKGDIAEGYSVSREKKESFPLTVTSAQKNPTAFYLCASSQGATNEKLFFGSGTQLSVL.